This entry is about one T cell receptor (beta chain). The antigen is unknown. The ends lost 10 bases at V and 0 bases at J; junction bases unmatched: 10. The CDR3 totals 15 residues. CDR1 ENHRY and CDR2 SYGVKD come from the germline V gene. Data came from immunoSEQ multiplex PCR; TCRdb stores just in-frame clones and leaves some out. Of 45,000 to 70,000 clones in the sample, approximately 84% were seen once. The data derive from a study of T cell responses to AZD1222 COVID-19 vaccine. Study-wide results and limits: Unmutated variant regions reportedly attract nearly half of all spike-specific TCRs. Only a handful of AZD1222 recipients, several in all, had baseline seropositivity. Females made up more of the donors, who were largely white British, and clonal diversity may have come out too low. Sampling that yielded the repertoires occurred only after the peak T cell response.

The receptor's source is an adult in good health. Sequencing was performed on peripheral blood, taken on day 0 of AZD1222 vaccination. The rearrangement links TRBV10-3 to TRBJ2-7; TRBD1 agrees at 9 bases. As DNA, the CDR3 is TGTGCCACCACAGACCCGGGACAGGGCTCCTACGAGCAGTACTTC. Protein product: CATTDPGQGSYEQYF.